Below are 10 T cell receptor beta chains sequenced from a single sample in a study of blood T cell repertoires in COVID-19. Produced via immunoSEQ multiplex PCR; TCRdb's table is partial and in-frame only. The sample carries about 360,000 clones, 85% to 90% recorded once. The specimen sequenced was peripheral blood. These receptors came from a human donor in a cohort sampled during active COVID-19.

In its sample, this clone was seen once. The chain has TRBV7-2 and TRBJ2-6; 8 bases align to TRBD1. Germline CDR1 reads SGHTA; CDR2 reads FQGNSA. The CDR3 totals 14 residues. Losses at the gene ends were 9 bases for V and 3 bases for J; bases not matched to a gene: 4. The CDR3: CARTGTGGANVLTF. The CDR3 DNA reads TGTGCCAGGACAGGGACAGGTGGGGCCAACGTCCTGACTTTC. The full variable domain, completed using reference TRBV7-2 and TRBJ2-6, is GAGVSQSPSNKVTEKGKDVELRCDPISGHTALYWYRQSLGQGLEFLIYFQGNSAPDKSGLPSDRFSAERTGGSVSTLTIQRTQQEDSAVYLCARTGTGGANVLTFGAGSRLTVL.

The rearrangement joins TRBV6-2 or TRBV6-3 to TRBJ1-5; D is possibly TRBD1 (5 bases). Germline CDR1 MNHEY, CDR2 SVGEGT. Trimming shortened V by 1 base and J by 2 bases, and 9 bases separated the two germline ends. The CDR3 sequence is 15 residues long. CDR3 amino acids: CASSYLRGGNQPQHF. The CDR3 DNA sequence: TGTGCCAGCAGTTACTTAAGGGGTGGCAATCAGCCCCAGCATTTT.

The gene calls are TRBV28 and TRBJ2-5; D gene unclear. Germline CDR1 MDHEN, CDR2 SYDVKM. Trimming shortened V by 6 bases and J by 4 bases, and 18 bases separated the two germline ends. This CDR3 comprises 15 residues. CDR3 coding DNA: TGTGCCAGCAGCCCGCTTGTACAGACGCGAGAGACCCAGTACTTC. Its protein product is CASSPLVQTRETQYF.

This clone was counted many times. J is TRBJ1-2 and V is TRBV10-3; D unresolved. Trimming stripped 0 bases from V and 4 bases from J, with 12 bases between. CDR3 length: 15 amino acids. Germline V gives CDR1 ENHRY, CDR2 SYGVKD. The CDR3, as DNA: TGTGCCATCAGTGAGTCTCCAGGCAATACCTATGGCTACACCTTC. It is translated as CAISESPGNTYGYTF.

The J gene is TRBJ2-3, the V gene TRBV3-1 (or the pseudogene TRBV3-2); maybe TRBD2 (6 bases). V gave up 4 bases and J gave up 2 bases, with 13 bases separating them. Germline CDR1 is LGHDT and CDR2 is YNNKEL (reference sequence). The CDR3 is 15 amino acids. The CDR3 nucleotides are TGTGCCAGCAGCCCTGCTAGCGTCCTCACAGATACGCAGTATTTT. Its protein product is CASSPASVLTDTQYF.

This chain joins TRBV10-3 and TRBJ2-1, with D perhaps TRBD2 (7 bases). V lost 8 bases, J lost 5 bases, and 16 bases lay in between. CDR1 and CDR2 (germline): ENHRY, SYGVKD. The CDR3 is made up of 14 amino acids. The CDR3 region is CAIVQGRGNNEQFF. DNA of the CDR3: TGTGCCATCGTGCAGGGGCGGGGGAACAATGAGCAGTTCTTC.

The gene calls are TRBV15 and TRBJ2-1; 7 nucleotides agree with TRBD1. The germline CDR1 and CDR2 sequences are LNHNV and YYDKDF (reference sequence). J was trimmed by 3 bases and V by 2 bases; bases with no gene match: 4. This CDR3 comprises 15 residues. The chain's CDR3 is CATSRTGTDYNEQFF. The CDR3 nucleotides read TGTGCCACCAGCAGAACCGGGACAGACTACAATGAGCAGTTCTTC. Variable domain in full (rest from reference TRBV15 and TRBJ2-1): DAMVIQNPRYQVTQFGKPVTLSCSQTLNHNVMYWYQQKSSQAPKLLFHYYDKDFNNEADTPDNFQSRRPNTSFCFLDIRSPGLGDTAMYLCATSRTGTDYNEQFFGPGTRLTVL.

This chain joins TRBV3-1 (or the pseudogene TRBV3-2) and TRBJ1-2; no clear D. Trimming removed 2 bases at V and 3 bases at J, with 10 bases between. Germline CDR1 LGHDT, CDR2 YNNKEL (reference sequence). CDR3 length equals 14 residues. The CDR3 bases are TGTGCCAGCAGCCAATTGGGGAGGGACTATGGCTACACCTTC. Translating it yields CASSQLGRDYGYTF.

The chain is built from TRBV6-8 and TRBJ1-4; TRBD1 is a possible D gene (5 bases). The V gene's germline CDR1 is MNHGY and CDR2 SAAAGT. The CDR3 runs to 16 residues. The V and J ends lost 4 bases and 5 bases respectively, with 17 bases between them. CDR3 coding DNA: TGTGCCAGCAGTTCCCCGAAAGACAGCAGGAATGAAAAACTGTTTTTT. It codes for CASSSPKDSRNEKLFF.

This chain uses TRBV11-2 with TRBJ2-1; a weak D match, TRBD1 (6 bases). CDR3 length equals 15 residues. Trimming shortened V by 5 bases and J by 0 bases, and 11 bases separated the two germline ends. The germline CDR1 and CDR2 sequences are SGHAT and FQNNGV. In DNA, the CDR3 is TGTGCCAGCAGCCCCGACAGGTCCTCCTACAATGAGCAGTTCTTC. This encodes CASSPDRSSYNEQFF.